The 18 T cell receptor beta chains given below trace back to one sample, sequenced in a study of siplizumab effects on memory and regulatory T cells. Assay: immunoSEQ multiplex PCR; the TCRdb copy retains only in-frame clones and omits some. The sample yields roughly 120,000 clones, around nine tenths seen once. Sequenced material: CD4+ T cells sorted from blood. The receptors stem from a human donor in good health.

The DNA for the CDR3 is TGCGCCAGCAGCCCCGGACAGGGCGTGGATCAGCCCCAGCATTTT. Its translation is CASSPGQGVDQPQHF. The chain is built from TRBV4-3 and TRBJ1-5; TRBD1 agrees at 8 bases. This CDR3 is 15 amino acids long. Germline-derived CDR1 and CDR2 are LGHNA and YSLEER. The J segment lost 5 bases and the V segment lost 4 bases, leaving 7 bases of the junction unmatched.

The V and J genes are TRBV5-4 and TRBJ2-5; tentatively, D is TRBD2 (5 bases). V was cut by 1 base and J by 2 bases, with 9 bases left in between. The germline V gene encodes CDR1 SGHNT and CDR2 YYREEE (reference sequence). This CDR3 is built from 14 residues. CDR3 in amino acids: CASSLRTGQETQYF. The CDR3 DNA follows: TGTGCCAGCAGCTTGAGGACGGGACAAGAGACCCAGTACTTC.

V usage is TRBV5-4 and J usage is TRBJ2-5; 13 nucleotides align to TRBD2. The trim removed 6 bases at V and 5 bases at J, leaving 7 bases unmatched. Germline CDR1 and CDR2: SGHNT and YYREEE (reference sequence). This CDR3 region has 15 residues. The CDR3 DNA reads as TGTGCCAGCAACGAGGGACTAGCGGGAATGGAGACCCAGTACTTC. Residues: CASNEGLAGMETQYF. The whole variable domain, remainder taken from reference TRBV5-4 and TRBJ2-5, is ETGVTQSPTHLIKTRGQQVTLRCSSQSGHNTVSWYQQALGQGPQFIFQYYREEENGRGNFPPRFSGLQFPNYSSELNVNALELDDSALYLCASNEGLAGMETQYFGPGTRLLVL.

This clone was observed a few times. J is TRBJ1-2 and V is TRBV18, with D maybe TRBD1 (6 bases). V lost 5 bases and J lost 0, with 10 bases in between. Looked up from germline, CDR1 is KGHSH and CDR2 is LQKENI. This CDR3 is built from 14 residues. CDR3: CASSFRQANYGYTF. The CDR3, as DNA: TGTGCCAGCTCATTCAGACAGGCTAACTATGGCTACACCTTC.

This clone has just one count. This rearrangement joins TRBV11-3 to TRBJ1-2; D is undetermined. V gave up 1 base and J gave up 7 bases, with 22 bases separating them. CDR1 SGHNT and CDR2 YENEEA come from the germline V gene. The CDR3 has 17 amino acids. The chain's CDR3 is CASSLGRYIRTPGGYTF. CDR3 bases: TGTGCCAGCAGCTTAGGTCGGTACATAAGGACCCCCGGTGGCTACACCTTC.

The chain has TRBV4-2 and TRBJ2-1; the D is unclear. V dropped 2 bases and J dropped 0 bases, with 11 bases sitting between them. The germline V gene encodes CDR1 LGHNA and CDR2 YNFKEQ. The CDR3 runs 16 residues. The CDR3 sequence: CASSQPDRSSYNEQFF. Written as DNA, the CDR3 is TGTGCCAGCAGCCAACCTGACCGGAGCTCCTACAATGAGCAGTTCTTC.

The rearrangement uses TRBV18 and TRBJ1-5, with 10 nucleotides matching TRBD1. CDR1 KGHSH and CDR2 LQKENI come from the germline V gene. V gave up 3 bases and J gave up 5 bases; unmatched junction bases: 4. CDR3 length equals 15 residues. Here the CDR3 DNA reads TGTGCCAGCTCACCGTCCGGGACAGGGGATCAGCCCCAGCATTTT. Translation gives CASSPSGTGDQPQHF.

A single count supports this clone. The chain joins TRBV2 to TRBJ2-3; D is uncertain. The germline V gene has CDR1 SNHLY and CDR2 FYNNEI. This CDR3 has 10 residues. V was trimmed by 7 bases and J by 4 bases, leaving 3 bases between them. In nucleotides, the CDR3 is TGTGCCAGCAACCCAGATACGCAGTATTTT. It is translated as CASNPDTQYF.

This chain joins TRBV4-1 and TRBJ1-4; D is unresolved. Trimming shortened V by 5 bases and J by 7 bases, and 11 bases separated the two germline ends. CDR1 and CDR2 from the germline V gene are MGHRA and YSYEKL. The CDR3 consists of 13 residues. CDR3 in DNA: TGCGCCAGCAGCACAGTCGGGTTTGAAAAACTGTTTTTT. Protein sequence: CASSTVGFEKLFF.

The J gene is TRBJ2-3, the V gene TRBV18; 10 bases line up with TRBD1. Germline CDR1 and CDR2: KGHSH and LQKENI. The CDR3 consists of 18 residues. V was clipped by 3 bases and J by 1 base; unmatched bases: 10. The CDR3 coding sequence is TGTGCCAGCTCACCCGGGACAGGGGTACCTTGGGGCACAGATACGCAGTATTTT. Its protein product is CASSPGTGVPWGTDTQYF.

Only a few counts were recorded for this clone. The rearrangement links TRBV14 to TRBJ2-7, with 7 bases that match TRBD2. The CDR3 is 16 amino acids. Germline V gene data show CDR1 as SGHDN and CDR2 as FVKESK. Trimming took 0 bases from V and 3 from J; bases not matched to a gene: 8. The CDR3 loop reads CASSQERGGSFYEQYF. The CDR3, as DNA: TGTGCCAGCAGCCAAGAACGCGGCGGGAGTTTCTACGAGCAGTACTTC. The full variable domain, in which reference TRBV14 and TRBJ2-7 provide the parts outside the CDR3, is EAGVTQFPSHSVIEKGQTVTLRCDPISGHDNLYWYRRVMGKEIKFLLHFVKESKQDESGMPNNRFLAERTGGTYSTLKVQPAELEDSGVYFCASSQERGGSFYEQYFGPGTRLTVT.

This chain connects TRBV5-5 to TRBJ2-1; 7 nucleotides match TRBD1. CDR3 size: 12 residues. V was clipped by 4 bases and J by 14 bases; unmatched bases: 9. Per germline, CDR1 SGHKS and CDR2 YYEKEE (reference sequence). The CDR3: CASSQSTGHEFF. The CDR3 DNA is TGTGCCAGCAGCCAATCGACAGGGCACGAGTTCTTC.

The rearrangement joins TRBV18 to TRBJ2-5, with TRBD1 matching 9 bases. With V trimmed by 0 bases and J by 4 bases, 3 bases remained unmatched. The germline V gene encodes CDR1 KGHSH and CDR2 LQKENI. The CDR3 loop spans 15 amino acids. CDR3 sequence: CASSPPADRGETQYF. DNA of the CDR3: TGTGCCAGCTCACCACCGGCGGACAGGGGAGAGACCCAGTACTTC.

CDR3 sequence reads: CASSAPDPGRNGYTF. The CDR3, as DNA: TGCGCCAGCAGCGCGCCCGATCCGGGGAGGAATGGCTACACCTTC. This chain links TRBV5-1 with TRBJ1-2; D not resolved. V was shortened by 4 bases and J by 6 bases, with 19 bases between the two germline ends. The CDR3 is made up of 15 amino acids. Germline lookup yields CDR1 SGHRS and CDR2 YFSETQ.

The chain's CDR3 is CASSRDYRGTEAFF. The CDR3 nucleotides read TGTGCCAGCAGTAGGGACTATAGGGGCACTGAAGCTTTCTTT. The genes are TRBV6-5 and TRBJ1-1, with TRBD1 as a possible D gene (5 bases). The V gene lost 5 bases and the J gene lost 4 bases, with 14 bases spanning the gap. In germline, CDR1 is MNHEY, CDR2 SVGAGI. The CDR3 totals 14 residues.

The V gene is TRBV29-1, the J gene TRBJ1-2; D gene unclear. V lost 7 bases and J 3 bases, leaving 15 bases between the germline ends. The CDR3 has 13 amino acids. The germline CDR1 and CDR2 sequences are SQVTM and ANQGSEA. The CDR3 DNA reads as TGCAGCGCCGGCCTTAGAGAGGACTATGGCTACACCTTC. This codes for CSAGLREDYGYTF.

This clone was seen only once. The chain is built from TRBV5-4 and TRBJ2-7; either TRBD1 or TRBD2 may supply D (6 bases each). V lost 1 base to trimming and J lost 1 base, with 9 bases between them. The CDR3 loop spans 14 amino acids. Germline loops: CDR1 SGHNT, CDR2 YYREEE (reference sequence). CDR3 sequence: CASSLKGGSYEQYF. Here the CDR3 DNA reads TGTGCCAGCAGCTTGAAGGGGGGATCCTACGAGCAGTACTTC.

The CDR3 DNA reads as TGTGCCAGCAGCTCCTACAGGGGGACCAACACTGAAGCTTTCTTT. Translation gives CASSSYRGTNTEAFF. The chain carries TRBV11-2 and TRBJ1-1; 8 positions match TRBD1. V was pared by 4 bases and J by 2 bases, with 6 bases of the junction left unmatched. The germline V gene encodes CDR1 SGHAT and CDR2 FQNNGV. The CDR3 sequence is 15 residues long. The full variable domain, completed using reference TRBV11-2 and TRBJ1-1, is EAGVAQSPRYKIIEKRQSVAFWCNPISGHATLYWYQQILGQGPKLLIQFQNNGVVDDSQLPKDRFSAERLKGVDSTLKIQPAKLEDSAVYLCASSSYRGTNTEAFFGQGTRLTVV.